Included here is one TCR beta chain sequence, with context. The data were taken from a study of blood T cell repertoires in COVID-19. Study background: Samples came from the United States, Italy and Spain, spanning acute and convalescent COVID-19.

Original analysis: How many nucleated cells were present was estimated from reference gene primer amplification. Generated by immunoSEQ multiplex PCR, the TCRdb table keeps only in-frame clones and is missing some. That table is the source of V, J and clone size, and D and trimming were worked out from the DNA. Of roughly 270,000 clones in the sample, approximately 88% are singletons; the top ten hold 9.4%. The CDR3 has 15 amino acids. Germline loops: CDR1 LGHDT, CDR2 YNNKEL (reference sequence). With 1 base clipped from V and 4 bases from J, the junction kept 3 bases outside the gene matches. Sample: peripheral blood. The origin of this receptor is a man younger than 35 with active or convalescent COVID-19. The rearrangement links TRBV3-1 (or the pseudogene TRBV3-2) to TRBJ2-1; 8 nucleotides agree with TRBD2. Here the CDR3 reads CASSQVASGYNEQFF. The CDR3 DNA reads as TGTGCCAGCAGCCAAGTAGCTAGCGGGTACAATGAGCAGTTCTTC.